This T cell receptor beta chain was observed in a study of chemoradiotherapy in HPV16-positive cancers (dated by TCRdb to the early 2020s). With regard to the full study: Using functional T-cell assays on cells from a couple of HPV16-positive patients, the researchers defined candidate HPV-specific T-cell clones and common TCR motifs. The study asked whether T-cell immunity against the HPV oncoproteins E6 and E7 changes during chemoradiotherapy and whether it affects survival. The candidate HPV-specific TCRs and motifs were subsequently tracked in TCR repertoires obtained from roughly 90 patients with HPV-related cancers. Overall study outcomes, separate from this receptor: Expansion of candidate HPV-specific clones and E7-related TCR motifs was observed in the tumor microenvironment during treatment, whereas no such expansion was observed for non-HPV-specific T cells. In HPV16-positive patients, expansion of HPV-responsive T cells during chemoradiotherapy was found to be associated with improved recurrence-free survival. The survival association was reported for HPV16-positive patients, and the functional definition of HPV-specific T cells was derived from only a couple of HPV16-positive patients.

The CDR3 covers 16 residues, taking in both the cysteine and the phenylalanine. The read is trimmed to its CDR3 DNA, 48 bases read in frame from base 1. For CDR1 and CDR2, the germline V gene lists MDHEN and SYDVKM. V and J lose 3 bases and 5 bases, and a span of 20 bases separates them. Libraries were built with the immunoSEQ multiplex PCR assay. Imported from immuneACCESS, the table was reduced by TCRdb to in-frame sequences with V and J called. These copies leave out some clones; in studies compared against another copy, an unresolved V gene accounts for under half, and the cause of the remainder is not known. The table for this sample lists under 20,000 clones; over 65% of them were counted only once. The top ten hold approximately 3.7% of the sample. This clone was picked up a small number of times. Its antigen specificity is not known. No base-level quality is on record; no much larger clone is a single base apart.

Repertoires were sampled repeatedly over the course of chemoradiotherapy, so clonal expansion could be followed in the tumor microenvironment. This receptor was identified in a human donor with HPV-associated anogenital cancer. This chain joins TRBV28 to TRBJ2-7; the D assignment is uncertain and may be TRBD1 or TRBD2, with 6 bases supporting each. Sequencing was performed on blood, taken from a patient who underwent chemoradiotherapy. The CDR3 here reads CASSFLPASEGDEQYF. At the DNA level, the sequence is TGTGCCAGCAGTTTTCTCCCCGCTTCGGAGGGGGACGAGCAGTACTTC.